This entry describes one T cell receptor beta chain. This sample was taken from a study of blood T cell repertoires in COVID-19. Study overall: The United States, Italy and Spain supplied acute and convalescent COVID-19 samples.

Deletions cut 3 bases from V and 4 bases from J, with 10 bases between. CDR3 length: 14 amino acids. Per the germline V gene, CDR1 is MNHNS and CDR2 is SASEGT. Sequencing used immunoSEQ multiplex PCR; TCRdb keeps in-frame clones, though not all of them. Here the sample spans about 120,000 clones, roughly 89% being singletons. The V gene is TRBV6-1, the J gene TRBJ1-3, with D possibly matching TRBD1 (5 bases). Sequenced: peripheral blood. This TCR came from an older woman with COVID-19, enrolled during active disease. The CDR3 region is CASSEPGRGNTIYF. CDR3 DNA: TGTGCCAGCAGTGAGCCAGGGCGGGGAAACACCATATATTTT.